This TCR beta chain is from a study of regulatory T cells in long-lasting Graves disease. Arm-PCR of CDR3 regions and iRepertoire HTBI primers were the basis on which TCR beta libraries were built. TCRdb ran MiXCR on the multiplex PCR reads and lists one entry per CDR3 protein. There are roughly 250,000 distinct CDR3 sequences in the sample; approximately 18% occur only once, and around 15% lies in the top ten. Described time point: newly diagnosed GD, antithyroid drugs for less than 3 months. PBMC RNA served as the TCR library source. EDTA tubes were used for drawing 8 to 9 milliliters of peripheral blood. This clonotype was found a few times. The antigen is not known. Germline V gene sequence: CDR1 LNHDA, CDR2 SQIVND (reference sequence). The CDR3 is 16 amino acids. Trimming shortened V by 7 bases and J by 4 bases, and 21 bases separated the two germline ends. General study points: Persistent Graves' patients possessed reduced TCR diversity relative to recently diagnosed ones.

These data also formed part of another study, on T cells in Graves' hyperthyroidism and ophthalmopathy. According to that study: In the analysis, a 13 V-J model separated ophthalmopathy from stable hyperthyroidism.

The chain links TRBV19 to TRBJ2-3; perhaps D is TRBD1 or TRBD2 (7 bases each). The clonotype originates from a woman in her thirties with Graves disease. This specimen was peripheral blood mononuclear cells (PBMCs), taken at new diagnosis, from a patient treated with antithyroid drugs. CDR3 DNA: TGTGCCAGTACCCCTTCAGGGGGGGGGCGCGCAGATACGCAGTATTTT. Its protein product is CASTPSGGGRADTQYF.